This is a list of T cell receptor beta chains from one sample in a study of T-cell memory formation after mild COVID-19. TCRdb fed the 5' RACE reads into MiXCR, producing one record per CDR3 protein. The table records roughly 43,000 distinct CDR3 sequences, roughly 9.8% of them present only once. The material sequenced was PBMCs or a T cell subset sorted from them (not recorded which). The origin of the receptors is an adult woman who had mild COVID-19 (a few samples of this study predate the infection). Cell type and time point are not known. The CDR3 runs from the conserved cysteine through the conserved F or W. A D gene is named only where the DNA matches it firmly. Only some rows state a clone size, as once, few, many or a class for expanded clones.

. TRBJ2-7 . TRBV18 CASSLPGVGYEQYF TGTGCCAGCTCCCTGCCGGGGGTAGGATACGAGCAGTACTTC
. TRBJ2-3 . TRBV12-3/TRBV12-4 CASSFRGPSSLDTQYF TGTGCCAGCAGTTTTCGAGGGCCCTCCAGCCTTGATACGCAGTATTTT
. TRBJ2-7 . TRBV7-2 CASSLTTGTPIPYEQYF TGTGCCAGCAGCTTGACGACCGGGACCCCCATCCCCTACGAGCAGTACTTC
. TRBJ2-7 many TRBV4-3 CASSQDSYSYEQYF TGCGCCAGCAGCCAAGATAGCTATTCCTACGAGCAGTACTTC
. TRBJ2-1 many TRBV7-6 CASSLVGDSYNEQFF TGTGCCAGCAGCTTAGTGGGGGACTCCTACAATGAGCAGTTCTTC
. TRBJ2-7 . TRBV5-6 CASSHRARTYYEQYF TGTGCCAGCAGCCACCGAGCGAGGACCTATTACGAGCAGTACTTC
. TRBJ2-1 . TRBV6-4 CASSVGLFNEQFF TGTGCCAGCAGTGTCGGACTGTTCAATGAGCAGTTCTTC
. TRBJ1-1 few TRBV29-1 CSVEGQQNTEAFF TGCAGCGTTGAAGGACAGCAGAACACTGAAGCTTTCTTT
. TRBJ2-1 . TRBV4-3 CASSHRPEEQRYNEQFF TGCGCCAGCAGCCACCGTCCGGAGGAGCAGAGATACAATGAGCAGTTCTTC
. TRBJ2-4 . TRBV19 CASSGEGGKNIQYF TGTGCCAGTAGTGGGGAAGGAGGCAAAAACATTCAGTACTTC
. TRBJ2-2 . TRBV9 CASSLSEGLTGELFF TGTGCCAGCAGCCTGAGTGAGGGTTTGACCGGGGAGCTGTTTTTT
. TRBJ2-3 few TRBV7-9 CASSLVTTGTDTQYF TGTGCCAGCAGCTTAGTAACCACAGGGACAGATACGCAGTATTTT
. TRBJ2-3 few TRBV29-1 CSACGASTDTQYF TGCAGCGCCTGCGGGGCTAGCACAGATACGCAGTATTTT
TRBD1 TRBJ1-1 few TRBV20-1 CSASETGANTEAFF TGCAGTGCTAGCGAGACAGGGGCTAACACTGAAGCTTTCTTT
TRBD2 TRBJ2-2 . TRBV5-1 CASRRSGTAGELFF TGCGCCAGCAGGAGAAGCGGGACTGCCGGGGAGCTGTTTTTT
TRBD2 TRBJ2-4 few TRBV20-1 CSASVYREGGKNIQYF TGCAGTGCTAGTGTTTACCGGGAGGGGGGCAAAAACATTCAGTACTTC
. TRBJ1-1 . TRBV3-1 CASSRGTPSEAFF TGTGCCAGCAGCCGCGGGACACCGTCTGAAGCTTTCTTT
TRBD1 TRBJ1-2 . TRBV6-6 CASSYPQGRVGYTF TGTGCCAGCAGTTACCCACAGGGGCGAGTTGGCTACACCTTC
. TRBJ2-7 . TRBV2 CASSTGLRSYEQYF TGTGCCAGCAGTACCGGACTGAGATCCTACGAGCAGTACTTC
. TRBJ1-1 . TRBV11-2 CASSTETGTPGKAFF TGTGCCAGCAGCACAGAAACCGGGACTCCTGGGAAAGCTTTCTTT
TRBD1 TRBJ1-1 few TRBV20-1 CSARVDRENTEAFF TGCAGTGCTAGAGTAGACAGGGAGAACACTGAAGCTTTCTTT
TRBD2 TRBJ2-1 many TRBV6-5 CASISTSGSSYNEQFF TGTGCCAGCATAAGTACCAGCGGGAGTTCCTACAATGAGCAGTTCTTC
. TRBJ1-3 . TRBV7-6 CASSQNLVSGNTIYF TGTGCCAGCAGCCAAAACCTAGTCTCTGGAAACACCATATATTTT
. TRBJ2-2 many TRBV20-1 CSASPGQWDTGELFF TGCAGTGCTAGCCCGGGACAATGGGACACCGGGGAGCTGTTTTTT
. TRBJ2-7 . TRBV5-1 CASSLNQNYEQYF TGCGCCAGCAGCTTGAACCAGAATTACGAGCAGTACTTC
. TRBJ2-3 few TRBV4-2 CASSQDRTKVDTQYF TGTGCCAGCAGCCAAGATCGAACTAAGGTAGATACGCAGTATTTT
TRBD2 TRBJ2-7 . TRBV9 CASSVGTSFYEQYF TGTGCCAGCAGCGTCGGGACTAGCTTCTACGAGCAGTACTTC
TRBD2 TRBJ2-1 . TRBV24-1 CATRGGFGEQFF TGTGCCACGCGGGGGGGTTTCGGTGAGCAGTTCTTC
. TRBJ1-2 few TRBV15 CATSSGVLGGYTF TGTGCCACCAGCAGTGGGGTGTTGGGGGGCTACACCTTC
TRBD1 TRBJ2-7 . TRBV7-9 CASSRGTGDYEQYF TGTGCCAGCAGCCGCGGGACAGGGGACTACGAGCAGTACTTC
. TRBJ2-3 few TRBV9 CASSVVSSLGTDTQYF TGTGCCAGCAGCGTAGTATCGAGTCTGGGCACAGATACGCAGTATTTT
. TRBJ2-3 medium-sized TRBV15 CATSSVSRASTDTQYF TGTGCCACCAGTTCGGTTTCTAGGGCTAGCACAGATACGCAGTATTTT
. TRBJ2-5 medium-sized TRBV7-3 CASSSSPQETQYF TGTGCCAGCAGCTCCAGCCCCCAAGAGACCCAGTACTTC
TRBD2 TRBJ2-7 many TRBV7-8 CASSPQTTSGATYEQYF TGTGCCAGCAGCCCCCAAACGACTAGCGGGGCCACCTACGAGCAGTACTTC
. TRBJ2-6 many TRBV25-1 CASSGAVGSGANVLTF TGTGCCAGCAGTGGGGCAGTCGGCTCTGGGGCCAACGTCCTGACTTTC
. TRBJ2-7 . TRBV9 CASSVGEGGFSYEQYF TGTGCCAGCAGCGTAGGTGAGGGAGGCTTCTCCTACGAGCAGTACTTC
. TRBJ2-1 few TRBV11-2 CASSPPLREGEQFF TGTGCCAGCAGCCCCCCCCTGCGAGAAGGTGAGCAGTTCTTC
. TRBJ2-7 few TRBV11-2 CASSLGNNYEQYF TGTGCCAGCAGCCTCGGGAATAACTACGAGCAGTACTTC
. TRBJ1-5 . TRBV5-6 CASSRQSSYQPQHF TGTGCCAGTAGCCGACAGTCGAGTTATCAGCCCCAGCATTTT
. TRBJ1-1 few TRBV9 CASSVELNTEAFF TGTGCCAGCAGCGTAGAACTGAACACTGAAGCTTTCTTT
TRBD2 TRBJ2-5 few TRBV5-1 CASNAGEGQETQYF TGCGCCAGCAATGCGGGAGAGGGCCAAGAGACCCAGTACTTC
TRBD1 TRBJ1-3 . TRBV15 CATSTDRAGNTIYF TGTGCCACCAGCACAGACAGGGCGGGAAACACCATATATTTT
TRBD1 TRBJ1-4 . TRBV5-1 CASSADWTGGANEKLFF TGCGCCAGCAGCGCCGACTGGACAGGGGGCGCGAACGAAAAACTGTTTTTT
TRBD2 TRBJ2-5 many TRBV11-2 CASSPGGGQETQYF TGTGCCAGCAGCCCAGGCGGGGGGCAAGAGACCCAGTACTTC
. TRBJ2-7 few TRBV5-5 CASSFDSYEQYF TGTGCCAGCAGCTTTGACAGCTACGAGCAGTACTTC
. TRBJ2-5 many TRBV20-1 CSARSGKNGIETQYF TGCAGTGCTAGATCCGGGAAGAATGGAATAGAGACCCAGTACTTC
. TRBJ1-3 . TRBV4-1 CASSQDRAGNTIYF TGCGCCAGCAGCCAAGATAGGGCGGGAAACACCATATATTTT
TRBD2 TRBJ2-7 many TRBV12-3/TRBV12-4 CASSFGGRGYEQYF TGTGCCAGCAGTTTTGGAGGGAGGGGCTACGAGCAGTACTTC
TRBD1 TRBJ1-2 many TRBV2 CASSVSTGTEENYGYTF TGTGCCAGCAGTGTCAGTACCGGGACAGAGGAAAACTATGGCTACACCTTC
TRBD2 TRBJ2-5 . TRBV7-9 CASSQTSGGTGETQYF TGTGCCAGCAGCCAGACTAGCGGGGGGACCGGAGAGACCCAGTACTTC
TRBD1 TRBJ1-3 . TRBV25-1 CASGQASGNTIYF TGTGCCAGCGGACAGGCCTCTGGAAACACCATATATTTT
TRBD1 TRBJ1-2 . TRBV7-2 CASSLAGTGDLYGYTF TGTGCCAGCAGCTTAGCCGGGACAGGGGACCTCTATGGCTACACCTTC
. TRBJ2-2 . TRBV4-2 CASSQIQGGSTGELFF TGTGCCAGCAGCCAAATACAGGGAGGGAGCACCGGGGAGCTGTTTTTT
. TRBJ2-5 . TRBV25-1 CASSESGFQETQYF TGTGCCAGCAGTGAATCAGGGTTCCAAGAGACCCAGTACTTC
. TRBJ2-3 . TRBV2 CASWSQGYRADTQYF TGTGCCAGCTGGTCACAGGGCTATCGTGCAGATACGCAGTATTTT
. TRBJ1-5 . TRBV5-1 CASSLSGDQPQHF TGCGCCAGCAGCTTATCCGGGGACCAGCCCCAGCATTTT